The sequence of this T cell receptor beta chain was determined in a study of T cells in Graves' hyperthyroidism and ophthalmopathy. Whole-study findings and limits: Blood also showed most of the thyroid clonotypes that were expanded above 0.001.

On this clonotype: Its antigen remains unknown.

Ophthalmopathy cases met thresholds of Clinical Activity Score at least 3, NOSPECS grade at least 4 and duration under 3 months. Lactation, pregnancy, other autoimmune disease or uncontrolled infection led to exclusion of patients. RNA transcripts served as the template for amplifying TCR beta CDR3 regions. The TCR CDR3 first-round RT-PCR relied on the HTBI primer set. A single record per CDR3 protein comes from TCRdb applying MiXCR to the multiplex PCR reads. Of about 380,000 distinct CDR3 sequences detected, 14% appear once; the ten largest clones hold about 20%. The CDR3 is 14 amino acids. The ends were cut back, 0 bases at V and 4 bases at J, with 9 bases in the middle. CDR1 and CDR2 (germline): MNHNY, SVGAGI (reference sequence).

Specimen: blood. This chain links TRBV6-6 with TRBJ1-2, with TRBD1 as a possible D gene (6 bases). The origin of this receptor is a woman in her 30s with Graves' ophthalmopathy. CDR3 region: CASSYSGTPYGYTF. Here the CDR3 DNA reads TGTGCCAGCAGTTACTCGGGGACACCCTATGGCTACACCTTC.